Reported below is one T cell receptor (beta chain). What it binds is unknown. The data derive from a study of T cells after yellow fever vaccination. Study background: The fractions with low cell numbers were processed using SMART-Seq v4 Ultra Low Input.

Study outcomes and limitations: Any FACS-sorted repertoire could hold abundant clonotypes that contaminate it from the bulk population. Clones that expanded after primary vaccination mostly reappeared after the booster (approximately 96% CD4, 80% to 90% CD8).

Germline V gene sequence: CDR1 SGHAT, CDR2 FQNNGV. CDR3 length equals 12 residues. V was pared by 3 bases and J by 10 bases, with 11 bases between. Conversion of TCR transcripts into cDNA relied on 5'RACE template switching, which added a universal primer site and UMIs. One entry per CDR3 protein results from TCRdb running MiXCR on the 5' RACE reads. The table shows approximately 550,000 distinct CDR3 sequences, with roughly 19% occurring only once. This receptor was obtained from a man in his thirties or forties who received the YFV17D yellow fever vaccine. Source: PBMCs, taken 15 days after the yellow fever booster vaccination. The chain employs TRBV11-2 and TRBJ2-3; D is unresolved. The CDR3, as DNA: TGTGCCAGCAGCTTCGAGGTGCCCCCGCAGTATTTT. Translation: CASSFEVPPQYF.